This is a list of T cell receptor beta chains from one sample in a study of T-cell memory formation after mild COVID-19. TCRdb itself ran the 5' RACE reads through MiXCR, one entry per CDR3 protein. The sample yields about 340,000 distinct CDR3 sequences, roughly 13% seen once. The sequencing input was PBMCs or a T cell subset sorted from them (not recorded which). Receptor source: a man aged 18-30 years who had mild COVID-19 (a few samples of this study predate the infection). Cell type and time point are not known. Each CDR3 is given with its conserved first and last residue. D genes are given only for firm matches. Where a row states a size, it is once, few, many or the class of an expanded clone; other rows omit it.

V gene: TRBV12-3/TRBV12-4
D gene: TRBD2
clone size: .
J gene: TRBJ2-2
CDR3 protein: CASRAGVGELFF
CDR3 DNA: TGTGCCAGCAGAGCGGGAGTCGGGGAGCTGTTTTTT

V gene: TRBV9
D gene: .
clone size: .
J gene: TRBJ2-1
CDR3 protein: CASTGQSSYNEQFF
CDR3 DNA: TGTGCCAGCACCGGACAGAGCTCCTACAATGAGCAGTTCTTC

V gene: TRBV5-1
D gene: TRBD1
clone size: few
J gene: TRBJ1-6
CDR3 protein: CASSPDRGHNSPLHF
CDR3 DNA: TGCGCCAGCAGCCCAGACAGGGGGCACAATTCACCCCTCCACTTT

V gene: TRBV11-2
D gene: TRBD1
clone size: .
J gene: TRBJ2-7
CDR3 protein: CASSERGQGGEQYF
CDR3 DNA: TGTGCCAGCAGCGAGCGGGGACAGGGGGGCGAGCAGTACTTC

V gene: TRBV5-5
D gene: TRBD1
clone size: .
J gene: TRBJ1-3
CDR3 protein: CASSLGQGSVFGNTIYF
CDR3 DNA: TGTGCCAGCAGCCTAGGACAGGGGAGTGTTTTTGGAAACACCATATATTTT

V gene: TRBV29-1
D gene: .
clone size: few
J gene: TRBJ2-6
CDR3 protein: CSVVWNRDSTGANVLTF
CDR3 DNA: TGCAGCGTCGTCTGGAACAGGGACTCTACTGGGGCCAACGTCCTGACTTTC

V gene: TRBV6-5
D gene: .
clone size: .
J gene: TRBJ2-7
CDR3 protein: CASSYGGRGSYEQYF
CDR3 DNA: TGTGCCAGCAGTTACGGGGGACGCGGCTCCTACGAGCAGTACTTC

V gene: TRBV6-5
D gene: TRBD1
clone size: few
J gene: TRBJ2-3
CDR3 protein: CASRNRGKTQYF
CDR3 DNA: TGTGCCAGCAGAAACAGGGGGAAGACGCAGTATTTT

V gene: TRBV5-5
D gene: .
clone size: few
J gene: TRBJ2-5
CDR3 protein: CASSLGGLEGETQYF
CDR3 DNA: TGTGCCAGCAGCTTGGGAGGTCTAGAGGGAGAGACCCAGTACTTC

V gene: TRBV7-9
D gene: .
clone size: few
J gene: TRBJ2-2
CDR3 protein: CASSPVVGELFF
CDR3 DNA: TGTGCCAGCAGCCCAGTCGTCGGGGAGCTGTTTTTT

V gene: TRBV6-5
D gene: .
clone size: few
J gene: TRBJ2-3
CDR3 protein: CASSRTGGGGGYTDTQYF
CDR3 DNA: TGTGCCAGCAGTCGCACCGGTGGGGGCGGGGGATACACAGATACGCAGTATTTT

V gene: TRBV7-9
D gene: .
clone size: many
J gene: TRBJ2-5
CDR3 protein: CASSFSSGQETQYF
CDR3 DNA: TGTGCCAGCAGCTTTTCTTCCGGGCAAGAGACCCAGTACTTC

V gene: TRBV24-1
D gene: .
clone size: few
J gene: TRBJ2-5
CDR3 protein: CATSDSRVVETQYF
CDR3 DNA: TGTGCCACCAGTGATTCGCGGGTGGTAGAGACCCAGTACTTC

V gene: TRBV11-2
D gene: TRBD2
clone size: .
J gene: TRBJ2-7
CDR3 protein: CASSWRGASGDYEQYF
CDR3 DNA: TGTGCCAGCAGCTGGCGGGGGGCTAGCGGGGACTACGAGCAGTACTTC

V gene: TRBV4-2
D gene: TRBD1
clone size: few
J gene: TRBJ2-1
CDR3 protein: CASSQDRDRGYNEQFF
CDR3 DNA: TGTGCCAGCAGCCAAGATAGGGACAGGGGGTACAATGAGCAGTTCTTC

V gene: TRBV5-1
D gene: TRBD1
clone size: few
J gene: TRBJ1-6
CDR3 protein: CASSLEDRALHF
CDR3 DNA: TGCGCCAGCAGCTTGGAGGACAGGGCCCTCCACTTT

V gene: TRBV10-3
D gene: TRBD2
clone size: .
J gene: TRBJ2-3
CDR3 protein: CATALAGGTDTQYF
CDR3 DNA: TGTGCCACCGCACTAGCGGGAGGCACAGATACGCAGTATTTT

V gene: TRBV5-4
D gene: .
clone size: many
J gene: TRBJ1-1
CDR3 protein: CASSRGQELNTEAFF
CDR3 DNA: TGTGCCAGCAGCCGGGGCCAGGAGTTGAACACTGAAGCTTTCTTT

V gene: TRBV28
D gene: TRBD2
clone size: .
J gene: TRBJ2-3
CDR3 protein: CASSGSGGGDTQYF
CDR3 DNA: TGTGCCAGCAGTGGCTCCGGGGGGGGCGATACGCAGTATTTT

V gene: TRBV4-1
D gene: .
clone size: few
J gene: TRBJ2-5
CDR3 protein: CASSQGDYFFEVSRETQYF
CDR3 DNA: TGCGCCAGCAGCCAAGGTGACTATTTCTTTGAAGTGTCCAGGGAGACCCAGTACTTC

V gene: TRBV27
D gene: .
clone size: .
J gene: TRBJ1-1
CDR3 protein: CASRLTGNTEAFF
CDR3 DNA: TGTGCCAGCAGACTGACAGGGAACACTGAAGCTTTCTTT

V gene: TRBV29-1
D gene: TRBD1
clone size: many
J gene: TRBJ2-2
CDR3 protein: CSVRDRLNTGELFF
CDR3 DNA: TGCAGCGTTCGGGACAGGCTTAACACCGGGGAGCTGTTTTTT

V gene: TRBV2
D gene: .
clone size: few
J gene: TRBJ2-3
CDR3 protein: CASRKGSPTDTQYF
CDR3 DNA: TGTGCCAGCCGCAAGGGGAGTCCCACAGATACGCAGTATTTT

V gene: TRBV27
D gene: .
clone size: .
J gene: TRBJ1-4
CDR3 protein: CASGWTGTNEKLFF
CDR3 DNA: TGTGCCAGCGGCTGGACGGGAACTAATGAAAAACTGTTTTTT

V gene: TRBV29-1
D gene: .
clone size: .
J gene: TRBJ1-2
CDR3 protein: CSVDRGYTF
CDR3 DNA: TGCAGCGTTGATAGGGGCTACACCTTC

V gene: TRBV5-1
D gene: .
clone size: .
J gene: TRBJ1-4
CDR3 protein: CASSVDRSSANEKLFF
CDR3 DNA: TGCGCCAGCAGCGTCGACAGGAGCTCGGCGAATGAAAAACTGTTTTTT

V gene: TRBV12-3/TRBV12-4
D gene: .
clone size: .
J gene: TRBJ1-6
CDR3 protein: CASRAQSPGDPLHF
CDR3 DNA: TGTGCCAGCAGAGCGCAGAGCCCGGGAGACCCCCTCCACTTT

V gene: TRBV20-1
D gene: .
clone size: .
J gene: TRBJ1-2
CDR3 protein: CSASRTAGRGYTF
CDR3 DNA: TGCAGTGCCAGCCGGACAGCTGGTAGGGGCTACACCTTC

V gene: TRBV20-1
D gene: .
clone size: few
J gene: TRBJ2-3
CDR3 protein: CSARDVYSTDTQYF
CDR3 DNA: TGCAGTGCTAGAGACGTCTATAGCACAGATACGCAGTATTTT

V gene: TRBV3-1
D gene: TRBD1
clone size: few
J gene: TRBJ2-5
CDR3 protein: CASSTPQGVRETQYF
CDR3 DNA: TGTGCCAGCAGCACACCGCAGGGGGTTCGAGAGACCCAGTACTTC

V gene: TRBV9
D gene: .
clone size: few
J gene: TRBJ2-1
CDR3 protein: CASSANRGNEQFF
CDR3 DNA: TGTGCCAGCAGCGCTAACCGGGGGAATGAGCAGTTCTTC

V gene: TRBV20-1
D gene: .
clone size: .
J gene: TRBJ2-7
CDR3 protein: CSASSLAGWSYEQYF
CDR3 DNA: TGCAGTGCTAGCAGCTTGGCAGGGTGGTCCTACGAGCAGTACTTC

V gene: TRBV4-3
D gene: TRBD1
clone size: .
J gene: TRBJ1-5
CDR3 protein: CASSQVRTGQPQHF
CDR3 DNA: TGCGCCAGCAGCCAAGTCCGGACAGGTCAGCCCCAGCATTTT

V gene: TRBV4-2
D gene: TRBD1
clone size: few
J gene: TRBJ1-2
CDR3 protein: CASSQFLFWTGANYGYTF
CDR3 DNA: TGTGCCAGCAGCCAGTTTCTTTTTTGGACAGGGGCCAACTATGGCTACACCTTC

V gene: TRBV29-1
D gene: .
clone size: .
J gene: TRBJ1-1
CDR3 protein: CSVDLGVAEAFF
CDR3 DNA: TGCAGCGTTGATCTGGGGGTCGCTGAAGCTTTCTTT

V gene: TRBV7-8
D gene: .
clone size: many
J gene: TRBJ1-1
CDR3 protein: CASSQYRVGNTEAFF
CDR3 DNA: TGTGCCAGCAGTCAATACAGGGTTGGGAACACTGAAGCTTTCTTT

V gene: TRBV23-1
D gene: TRBD1
clone size: .
J gene: TRBJ1-1
CDR3 protein: CASSQLGQGLPEAFF
CDR3 DNA: TGCGCCAGCAGTCAACTAGGACAGGGGTTGCCTGAAGCTTTCTTT

V gene: TRBV29-1
D gene: TRBD2
clone size: few
J gene: TRBJ2-3
CDR3 protein: CSVERRGAGDTQYF
CDR3 DNA: TGCAGCGTTGAGAGGCGGGGGGCGGGGGATACGCAGTATTTT

V gene: TRBV29-1
D gene: .
clone size: .
J gene: TRBJ2-7
CDR3 protein: CSVAWGLSYEQYF
CDR3 DNA: TGCAGCGTAGCCTGGGGGCTTTCCTACGAGCAGTACTTC

V gene: TRBV25-1
D gene: .
clone size: .
J gene: TRBJ1-3
CDR3 protein: CASSESRGDTIYF
CDR3 DNA: TGTGCCAGCAGTGAATCCCGGGGAGACACCATATATTTT

V gene: TRBV4-1
D gene: .
clone size: .
J gene: TRBJ1-2
CDR3 protein: CASSHSPEIYGYTF
CDR3 DNA: TGCGCCAGCAGCCATTCACCGGAAATCTATGGCTACACCTTC

V gene: TRBV4-3
D gene: .
clone size: many
J gene: TRBJ2-6
CDR3 protein: CASTRGDSSSGANVLTF
CDR3 DNA: TGCGCCAGCACCCGGGGGGACAGCAGCTCTGGGGCCAACGTCCTGACTTTC

V gene: TRBV5-1
D gene: .
clone size: many
J gene: TRBJ2-3
CDR3 protein: CASSIQERADTQYF
CDR3 DNA: TGCGCCAGCAGCATACAGGAGCGGGCAGATACGCAGTATTTT

V gene: TRBV12-3/TRBV12-4
D gene: .
clone size: few
J gene: TRBJ1-5
CDR3 protein: CASSLLERQPQHF
CDR3 DNA: TGTGCCAGCAGTTTACTGGAGAGACAGCCCCAGCATTTT

V gene: TRBV18
D gene: .
clone size: few
J gene: TRBJ2-2
CDR3 protein: CASSPRSAGELFF
CDR3 DNA: TGTGCCAGCTCACCAAGGTCGGCCGGGGAGCTGTTTTTT

V gene: TRBV19
D gene: TRBD1
clone size: .
J gene: TRBJ2-7
CDR3 protein: CASRDRGTEQYF
CDR3 DNA: TGTGCCTCCCGGGACAGGGGGACCGAGCAGTACTTC

V gene: TRBV4-1
D gene: TRBD1
clone size: few
J gene: TRBJ2-7
CDR3 protein: CASSQVQGAEQYF
CDR3 DNA: TGCGCCAGCAGCCAAGTCCAGGGGGCCGAGCAGTACTTC

V gene: TRBV12-3/TRBV12-4
D gene: .
clone size: few
J gene: TRBJ2-1
CDR3 protein: CASSFLGRDKAEQFF
CDR3 DNA: TGTGCCAGCAGTTTTCTGGGCAGGGACAAGGCTGAGCAGTTCTTC

V gene: TRBV5-1
D gene: .
clone size: many
J gene: TRBJ1-1
CDR3 protein: CASSLTSSVGKGLAEAFF
CDR3 DNA: TGCGCCAGCAGCCTAACTAGTTCAGTGGGCAAGGGGCTGGCAGAAGCTTTCTTT

V gene: TRBV5-4
D gene: .
clone size: few
J gene: TRBJ1-2
CDR3 protein: CASSWRGQPGDGYTF
CDR3 DNA: TGTGCCAGCAGCTGGAGAGGACAGCCAGGGGACGGCTACACCTTC

V gene: TRBV20-1
D gene: .
clone size: .
J gene: TRBJ1-2
CDR3 protein: CSAFQLGRYGYTF
CDR3 DNA: TGCAGTGCTTTCCAGTTGGGACGCTATGGCTACACCTTC

V gene: TRBV6-5
D gene: TRBD1
clone size: many
J gene: TRBJ2-2
CDR3 protein: CASSSPGQGSGELFF
CDR3 DNA: TGTGCCAGCAGTTCACCGGGACAGGGGAGCGGGGAGCTGTTTTTT

V gene: TRBV27
D gene: TRBD1
clone size: few
J gene: TRBJ1-6
CDR3 protein: CASSPGDRGYNSPLHF
CDR3 DNA: TGTGCCAGCAGTCCAGGGGACAGGGGTTATAATTCACCCCTCCACTTT

V gene: TRBV5-1
D gene: TRBD1
clone size: few
J gene: TRBJ1-1
CDR3 protein: CASSPWTGLVRTEAFF
CDR3 DNA: TGCGCCAGCAGCCCCTGGACAGGGCTGGTGAGGACTGAAGCTTTCTTT

V gene: TRBV3-1
D gene: .
clone size: .
J gene: TRBJ1-5
CDR3 protein: CASSQDDQPQHF
CDR3 DNA: TGTGCCAGCAGCCAAGACGATCAGCCCCAGCATTTT